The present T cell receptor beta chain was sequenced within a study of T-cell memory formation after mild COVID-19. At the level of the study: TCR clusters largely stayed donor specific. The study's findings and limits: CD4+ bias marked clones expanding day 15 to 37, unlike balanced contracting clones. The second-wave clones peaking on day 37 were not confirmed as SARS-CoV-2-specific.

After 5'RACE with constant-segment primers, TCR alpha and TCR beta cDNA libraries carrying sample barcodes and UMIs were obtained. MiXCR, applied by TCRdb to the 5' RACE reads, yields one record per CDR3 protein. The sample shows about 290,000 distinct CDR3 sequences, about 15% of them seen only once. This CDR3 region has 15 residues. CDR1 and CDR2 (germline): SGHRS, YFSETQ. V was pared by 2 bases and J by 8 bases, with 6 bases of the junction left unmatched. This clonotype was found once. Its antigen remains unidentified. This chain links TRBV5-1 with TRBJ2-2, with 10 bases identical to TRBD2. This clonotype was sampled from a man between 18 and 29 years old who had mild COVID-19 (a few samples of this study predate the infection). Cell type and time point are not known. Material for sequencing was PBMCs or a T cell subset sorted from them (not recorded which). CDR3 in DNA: TGCGCCAGCAGCTTCCAGCGGGGGGGCGAAGGGGAGCTGTTTTTT. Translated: CASSFQRGGEGELFF. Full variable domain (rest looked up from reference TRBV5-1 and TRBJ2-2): KAGVTQTPRYLIKTRGQQVTLSCSPISGHRSVSWYQQTPGQGLQFLFEYFSETQRNKGNFPGRFSGRQFSNSRSEMNVSTLELGDSALYLCASSFQRGGEGELFFGEGSRLTVL.